The 8 T cell receptor beta chains in this list originate from one sample, sequenced in a study of cytomegalovirus exposure and HLA in healthy donors. PCR amplification relied on 60 Vbeta primers (plus 13 Jbeta primers). Some clones are missing from TCRdb's copy, which holds only in-frame ones; the method was immunoSEQ multiplex PCR. The table lists 110,000 to 150,000 clones. Sequencing was performed on PBMCs. Every receptor here comes from a male donor in good health and CMV-seronegative.

The chain links TRBV19 to TRBJ1-3; 8 bases line up with TRBD1. The CDR3 covers 16 residues. The junction had 15 bases not matched to a gene; V was cut back by 5 bases and J by 9 bases. Per germline, CDR1 LNHDA and CDR2 SQIVND (reference sequence). DNA of the CDR3: TGTGCCAGTAGTCGCCGCAACCCGGACAGGGACGGCACCATATATTTT. It encodes CASSRRNPDRDGTIYF.

The rearrangement joins TRBV2 to TRBJ2-7, with D maybe TRBD1 (7 bases). Germline V gene lookup returns CDR1 SNHLY and CDR2 FYNNEI. V lost 6 bases and J 5 bases, leaving 20 bases between the germline ends. The CDR3 spans 15 residues. CDR3 sequence (DNA): TGTGCCAGCAGCGTTACACAGGGGACTGCCCACGAGCAGTACTTC. Protein sequence: CASSVTQGTAHEQYF.

The CDR3: CAWSGQGPLGGYTF. In DNA form, the CDR3 reads TGTGCCTGGAGTGGTCAGGGGCCACTCGGTGGCTACACCTTC. V is TRBV30 and J is TRBJ1-2, with D possibly matching TRBD1 (6 bases). V was pared by 1 base and J by 7 bases, with 16 bases between. CDR3 length equals 14 residues. Germline CDR1 is GTSNPN and CDR2 is SVGIG (reference sequence).

The CDR3 DNA reads TGTGCCAGCTCACACGGGGGGGCCCGAGAGACCCAGTACTTC. Encoded protein: CASSHGGARETQYF. The V and J genes are TRBV18 and TRBJ2-5; TRBD2 agrees at 8 bases. Germline V gene data show CDR1 as KGHSH and CDR2 as LQKENI. The CDR3 is made up of 14 amino acids. Unmatched junction bases numbered 5, after V lost 4 bases and J lost 4 bases.

The chain combines TRBV10-2 with TRBJ1-5; D unclear. Germline loops: CDR1 WSHSY, CDR2 SAAADI. V lost 3 bases and J lost 1, with 10 bases in between. The CDR3 spans 15 residues. The CDR3 DNA is TGCGCCAGCAGTGACGTCGCGTTGAGCAATCAGCCCCAGCATTTT. It translates to CASSDVALSNQPQHF.

This sequence joins TRBV20-1 and TRBJ2-1, with 13 bases aligning to TRBD2. The V gene's germline CDR1 is DFQATT and CDR2 SNEGSKA (reference sequence). Trimming took 5 bases from V and 15 from J; bases not matched to a gene: 4. The CDR3 runs to 11 residues. CDR3 DNA sequence: TGCAGTGCTTGGACTAGCGGGAGAAGGTTCTTC. This codes for CSAWTSGRRFF.

The chain carries TRBV7-9 and TRBJ1-4; D gene uncertain. The CDR3 has 16 amino acids. With 5 bases removed from V and 5 bases from J, the gap between germline ends came to 18 bases. Per germline, CDR1 SEHNR and CDR2 FQNEAQ (reference sequence). The DNA for the CDR3 is TGTGCCAGCAGCCCCGGTCCAGGACTTGGGAATGAAAAACTGTTTTTT. Protein sequence: CASSPGPGLGNEKLFF.

The rearrangement joins TRBV6-5 to TRBJ2-1; D uncertain. The CDR3 has 11 residues. Trimming took off 8 bases at V and 13 bases at J, with 15 bases between the two ends. The germline CDR1 and CDR2 sequences are MNHEY and SVGAGI. The CDR3 nucleotides are TGTGCCAGCTCCCACAGTGGGCCTCAGTTCTTC. Translated, it gives CASSHSGPQFF.